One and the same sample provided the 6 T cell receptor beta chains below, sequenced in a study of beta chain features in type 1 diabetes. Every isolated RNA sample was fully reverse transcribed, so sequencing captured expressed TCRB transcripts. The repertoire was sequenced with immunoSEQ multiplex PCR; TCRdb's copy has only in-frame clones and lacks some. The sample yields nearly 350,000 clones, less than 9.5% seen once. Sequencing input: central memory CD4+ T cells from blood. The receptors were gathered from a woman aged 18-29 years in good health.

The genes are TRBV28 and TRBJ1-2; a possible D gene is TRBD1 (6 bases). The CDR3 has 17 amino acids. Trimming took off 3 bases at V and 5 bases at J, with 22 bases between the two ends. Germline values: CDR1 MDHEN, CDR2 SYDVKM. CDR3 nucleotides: TGTGCCAGCAGTTTGCCCCGAAGGGGGAGCGGGATTTATGGCTACACCTTC. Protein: CASSLPRRGSGIYGYTF.

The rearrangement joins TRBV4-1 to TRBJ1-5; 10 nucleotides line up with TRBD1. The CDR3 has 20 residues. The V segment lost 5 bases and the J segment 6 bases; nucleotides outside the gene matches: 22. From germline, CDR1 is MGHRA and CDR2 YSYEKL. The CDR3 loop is CASSFRTVPGQGNSFQPQHF. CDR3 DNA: TGCGCCAGCAGCTTCCGAACCGTACCGGGACAGGGGAACTCATTTCAGCCCCAGCATTTT.

The CDR3 DNA reads TGTGCCATCGCAGGGTATCGACTAGCACAACAGGGGGATACGCAGTATTTT. As protein: CAIAGYRLAQQGDTQYF. This chain joins TRBV10-3 and TRBJ2-3; D might be TRBD1 or TRBD2, each matching 7 bases. CDR1 is ENHRY, CDR2 SYGVKD, per germline. This CDR3 contains 17 residues. Trimming shortened V by 8 bases and J by 6 bases, and 27 bases separated the two germline ends.

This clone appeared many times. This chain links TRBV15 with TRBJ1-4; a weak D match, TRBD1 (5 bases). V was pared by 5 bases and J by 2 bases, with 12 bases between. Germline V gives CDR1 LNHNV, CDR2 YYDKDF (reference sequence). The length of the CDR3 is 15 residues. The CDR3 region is CATSPHEGTNEKLFF. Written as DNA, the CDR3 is TGTGCCACCAGCCCTCACGAGGGGACTAATGAAAAACTGTTTTTT.

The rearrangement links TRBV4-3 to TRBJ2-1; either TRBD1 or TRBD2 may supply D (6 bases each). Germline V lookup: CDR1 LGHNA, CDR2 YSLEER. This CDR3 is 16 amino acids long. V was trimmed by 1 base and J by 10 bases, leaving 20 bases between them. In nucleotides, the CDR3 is TGCGCCAGCAGCCAAGGGAGTCGGGGGCAGGCAGTCGAGCAGTTCTTC. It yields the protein CASSQGSRGQAVEQFF.

The CDR3 protein is CASSFPGSGTDTQYF. The CDR3 DNA reads as TGTGCCAGCAGTTTCCCAGGTAGCGGCACAGATACGCAGTATTTT. This chain joins TRBV28 and TRBJ2-3; the D gene is possibly TRBD2 (5 bases). V was cut by 3 bases and J by 1 base, with 11 bases left in between. Per germline, CDR1 MDHEN and CDR2 SYDVKM. The CDR3 spans 15 residues.